This record concerns one TCR beta chain sequence. The antigen is undetermined. TCRdb independently ran MiXCR on the 5' RACE reads; one entry per CDR3 protein. The sample yields roughly 620,000 distinct CDR3 sequences, roughly 18% seen once. This sample was included in a study of T-cell memory formation after mild COVID-19. Study-level information: TCR clusters showed largely donor specificity.

Findings and limits, study-wide: That cross-reactive memory joined was suggested by some responding clones appearing in pre-infection memory.

Trimming cost V 7 bases and J 2 bases, with 11 bases left between them. This CDR3 region has 13 residues. The receptor was derived from an adult woman who had mild COVID-19 (a few samples of this study predate the infection). Cell type and time point are not known. The V call is TRBV12-3 or TRBV12-4, the J call TRBJ2-5, with D unresolved. The sequencing input was PBMCs or a T cell subset sorted from them (not recorded which). Here the CDR3 reads CASTKGYQETQYF. The CDR3 DNA is TGTGCCAGCACCAAGGGCTATCAAGAGACCCAGTACTTC.